This T cell receptor (beta chain) was sequenced for a study of T-cell reconstitution after alpha-beta-depleted transplantation in children. A library of TCRbeta sequences, prepared with unique molecular identifiers, was generated. In TCRdb, the PCR reads were re-called with MiXCR into one record per CDR3 protein. The table records a few hundred thousand distinct CDR3 sequences, roughly 7.8% of them present only once. On this clonotype itself: As yet, its antigen is unknown.

Broader study findings: Newly generated T cells supplied most T-cell counts and diversity one year post-transplant. In patients about two months after transplant, alpha-beta T cells reportedly arose from several hundred expanded graft clones. It was surviving recipient T cells and thymic progenitors that gave some patients high TCRbeta diversity at day 60.

The sample consisted of peripheral blood, taken 360 days after TCRalphabeta/CD19-depleted stem cell transplant. The clonotype was recovered from a female patient aged 2 to 10 who had a stem cell transplant for Fanconi anemia, so the T cells may come from the graft donor.

The CDR3 spells CASSGPGGVGTGELFF. Written as DNA, the CDR3 is TGTGCCAGCAGTGGGCCAGGGGGTGTGGGCACCGGGGAGCTGTTTTTT. J is TRBJ2-2 and V is TRBV2; the match to TRBD1 covers 7 bases. V lost 4 bases to trimming and J lost 4 bases; unmatched junction nucleotides: 9. Germline assignment: CDR1 SNHLY and CDR2 FYNNEI. The CDR3 sequence is 16 residues long.